A selection of T cell receptor beta chains follows, all from one sample in a study of blood T cell repertoires in COVID-19. TCRdb's copy holds only in-frame clones and misses some; the assay was immunoSEQ multiplex PCR. The repertoire has some 68,000 clones, 70% to 85% of them found once; the top ten carry roughly 27%. The sequencing input was peripheral blood. The receptors were gathered from a man in his 70s with acute or convalescent COVID-19. Each CDR3 is given with its conserved first and last residue. The order of the fields is CDR3 DNA, CDR3 protein, J gene, clone size, V gene, D gene. The D gene is left open where the match is weak. Clone size, where shown, is once, few, many, or a class for clones that have expanded.

CDR3 DNA: TGTGCCAGCATCGAGGTGGCGGGAGCCTACAATGAGCAGTTCTTC
CDR3 protein: CASIEVAGAYNEQFF
J gene: TRBJ2-1
clone size: -
V gene: TRBV6-5
D gene: TRBD2

CDR3 DNA: TGTGCTAGTGGTTTGCTTGCACAGGGTGAAGCTTTCTTT
CDR3 protein: CASGLLAQGEAFF
J gene: TRBJ1-1
clone size: -
V gene: TRBV12-5
D gene: -

CDR3 DNA: TGTGCCAGCAGCGTAGGCGGGGCCTATGGCTACACCTTC
CDR3 protein: CASSVGGAYGYTF
J gene: TRBJ1-2
clone size: few
V gene: TRBV9
D gene: -

CDR3 DNA: TGTGCCAGCAGCTTGGGGGGGCGAACGGACACCGGGGAGCTGTTTTTT
CDR3 protein: CASSLGGRTDTGELFF
J gene: TRBJ2-2
clone size: -
V gene: TRBV5-4
D gene: -

CDR3 DNA: TGTGCCAGCTACAGAGGGGGGGCATATGGCTACACCTTC
CDR3 protein: CASYRGGAYGYTF
J gene: TRBJ1-2
clone size: -
V gene: TRBV6-5
D gene: -

CDR3 DNA: TGTGCCCTTAGGACAGGGAGTAATGAAAAACTGTTTTTT
CDR3 protein: CALRTGSNEKLFF
J gene: TRBJ1-4
clone size: -
V gene: TRBV7-9
D gene: TRBD1

CDR3 DNA: TGTGCCAGCAAGATATCGGCAGGGATTATTGGAACCCAAGAGACCCAGTACTTC
CDR3 protein: CASKISAGIIGTQETQYF
J gene: TRBJ2-5
clone size: -
V gene: TRBV9
D gene: -

CDR3 DNA: TGTGCCAGCGAGGAGTCCTACGAGCAGTACTTC
CDR3 protein: CASEESYEQYF
J gene: TRBJ2-7
clone size: few
V gene: TRBV2
D gene: -

CDR3 DNA: TGTGCTAGTGGTTTGGTGGTAGGGGCGGGCAATCAGCCCCAGCATTTT
CDR3 protein: CASGLVVGAGNQPQHF
J gene: TRBJ1-5
clone size: once
V gene: TRBV12-5
D gene: -

CDR3 DNA: TGTGCCTGGGGAGGGAGTTATGAGCAGTTCTTC
CDR3 protein: CAWGGSYEQFF
J gene: TRBJ2-1
clone size: -
V gene: TRBV30
D gene: -

CDR3 DNA: TGTGCCAGCTCACCCCGACAGGGGGCGCTACCTGGGGCCAACGTCCTGACTTTC
CDR3 protein: CASSPRQGALPGANVLTF
J gene: TRBJ2-6
clone size: -
V gene: TRBV18
D gene: TRBD1

CDR3 DNA: TGTGCCAGTGCAGGGACTTGGAAGCGATCTAATGAAAAACTGTTTTTT
CDR3 protein: CASAGTWKRSNEKLFF
J gene: TRBJ1-4
clone size: -
V gene: TRBV19
D gene: -

CDR3 DNA: TGTGCCAGCTCACCACCACATGGGGGACAAGTGTTCACGCTTACGGTACCGTTGGGAAACACCATATATTTT
CDR3 protein: CASSPPHGGQVFTLTVPLGNTIYF
J gene: TRBJ1-3
clone size: -
V gene: TRBV18
D gene: -

CDR3 DNA: TGTGCCAGCAGTTCCCAGGACTACGACGAGCAGTACTTC
CDR3 protein: CASSSQDYDEQYF
J gene: TRBJ2-7
clone size: -
V gene: TRBV12-3/TRBV12-4
D gene: -

CDR3 DNA: TGTGCCAGCAGTGAAGGGACAGTCTACGAGCAGTACTTC
CDR3 protein: CASSEGTVYEQYF
J gene: TRBJ2-7
clone size: -
V gene: TRBV6-1
D gene: -

CDR3 DNA: TGTGCCAGCAGATCCCGGACAGGGGGCGACTATGGCTACACCTTC
CDR3 protein: CASRSRTGGDYGYTF
J gene: TRBJ1-2
clone size: -
V gene: TRBV7-2
D gene: TRBD1

CDR3 DNA: TGTGCCAGTAGTATTCAGTCCCGGGACAGGCGCCTCAACTATGGCTACACCTTC
CDR3 protein: CASSIQSRDRRLNYGYTF
J gene: TRBJ1-2
clone size: -
V gene: TRBV19
D gene: TRBD1

CDR3 DNA: TGTGCCAGCAGCTCACCGGGACAGGGGGTACCCAATGAGCAGTTCTTC
CDR3 protein: CASSSPGQGVPNEQFF
J gene: TRBJ2-1
clone size: -
V gene: TRBV5-5
D gene: TRBD1

CDR3 DNA: TGTGCCAGCAGACGCGGGACTATGACCGGGGAGCTGTTTTTT
CDR3 protein: CASRRGTMTGELFF
J gene: TRBJ2-2
clone size: -
V gene: TRBV3-1/TRBV3-2
D gene: TRBD2

CDR3 DNA: TGTGCCAGCAGTTATAAAGCGGGAGGGCCCGGGGAGCTGTTTTTT
CDR3 protein: CASSYKAGGPGELFF
J gene: TRBJ2-2
clone size: -
V gene: TRBV6-5
D gene: TRBD2

CDR3 DNA: TGTGCCATCAGTGATTGGGGGACAGGGGGCAAAGGCACCGGGGAGCTGTTTTTT
CDR3 protein: CAISDWGTGGKGTGELFF
J gene: TRBJ2-2
clone size: -
V gene: TRBV10-3
D gene: TRBD1

CDR3 DNA: TGTGCCAGCAGCGTAGCCGCGGACAGGGGCCTTTCACCCCTCCACTTT
CDR3 protein: CASSVAADRGLSPLHF
J gene: TRBJ1-6
clone size: -
V gene: TRBV9
D gene: TRBD1

CDR3 DNA: TGTGCCAGCAGCCACCCCGATCAGCCCCAGCATTTT
CDR3 protein: CASSHPDQPQHF
J gene: TRBJ1-5
clone size: few
V gene: TRBV3-1/TRBV3-2
D gene: -

CDR3 DNA: TGTGCCAGCAGCAATAGGGACAGGGCCTACAATGAGCAGTTCTTC
CDR3 protein: CASSNRDRAYNEQFF
J gene: TRBJ2-1
clone size: -
V gene: TRBV6-2/TRBV6-3
D gene: TRBD1

CDR3 DNA: TGTGCCAGCAATGAGAAGGGAGCCTATGGCTACACCTTC
CDR3 protein: CASNEKGAYGYTF
J gene: TRBJ1-2
clone size: -
V gene: TRBV2
D gene: -

CDR3 DNA: TGCGCCAGCAGCTTGACAGGGGGCCTTGACACCATATATTTT
CDR3 protein: CASSLTGGLDTIYF
J gene: TRBJ1-3
clone size: -
V gene: TRBV5-1
D gene: TRBD1

CDR3 DNA: TGTGCCAGCAGCCAGAGGGCACAGGGAAGTTACTATGGCTACACCTTC
CDR3 protein: CASSQRAQGSYYGYTF
J gene: TRBJ1-2
clone size: -
V gene: TRBV14
D gene: -

CDR3 DNA: TGTGCCTGGAGTGCCGGGACAGGTTACACCGGGGAGCTGTTTTTT
CDR3 protein: CAWSAGTGYTGELFF
J gene: TRBJ2-2
clone size: -
V gene: TRBV30
D gene: TRBD1

CDR3 DNA: TGTGCCAGCAGCCCTGGGACAGGGGGAAATCAGCCCCAGCATTTT
CDR3 protein: CASSPGTGGNQPQHF
J gene: TRBJ1-5
clone size: -
V gene: TRBV3-1/TRBV3-2
D gene: TRBD1

CDR3 DNA: TGTGCCAGCAGCCCCGGGACAGGGTCGGGCTATGGCTACACCTTC
CDR3 protein: CASSPGTGSGYGYTF
J gene: TRBJ1-2
clone size: -
V gene: TRBV3-1/TRBV3-2
D gene: TRBD1

CDR3 DNA: TGTGCCAGCAGCTCTAATAGGGGACTAGCGGGAGCTAACGAGCAGTTCTTC
CDR3 protein: CASSSNRGLAGANEQFF
J gene: TRBJ2-1
clone size: -
V gene: TRBV7-9
D gene: TRBD2

CDR3 DNA: TGTGCCAGTAGTATAGACAGGACTCACTCCTACGAGCAGTACTTC
CDR3 protein: CASSIDRTHSYEQYF
J gene: TRBJ2-7
clone size: -
V gene: TRBV19
D gene: -

CDR3 DNA: TGTGCCAGCAGCTTCGGGACTACAGATCGGTACAATGAGCAGTTCTTC
CDR3 protein: CASSFGTTDRYNEQFF
J gene: TRBJ2-1
clone size: -
V gene: TRBV11-3
D gene: TRBD2

CDR3 DNA: TGTGCCAGCAGCTCTACGCTAGCGGGAGGATCAAATGAGCAGTTCTTC
CDR3 protein: CASSSTLAGGSNEQFF
J gene: TRBJ2-1
clone size: few
V gene: TRBV11-3
D gene: TRBD2

CDR3 DNA: TGTGCCAGCAGTGAAAGGGCGTCAGGACTAGCGGGAGGGCCGAGAGCTTATGAGCAGTTCTTC
CDR3 protein: CASSERASGLAGGPRAYEQFF
J gene: TRBJ2-1
clone size: -
V gene: TRBV2
D gene: TRBD2